These 25 T cell receptor beta chains originate from one sample sequenced in a study of human T cells and chemical hapten exposure. TCRdb reprocessed the RACE reads via MiXCR and lists one record per CDR3 protein. Here the sample spans roughly 190,000 distinct CDR3 sequences, under 25% being singletons. The time point was: patch test 1, 2 weeks after DPC sensitization. Treatment defined: therapeutic diphenylcyclopropenone sensitization with weekly scalp DPC. Material: whole blood, obtained in connection with sensitization to the hapten diphenylcyclopropenone (DPC). The origin of the receptors is a woman between 45 and 60 years old with alopecia areata. Some clones in this sample may be carry-over from other donors' samples.

V gene TRBV24-1 combines with J gene TRBJ2-1; possible D gene TRBD2, 5 bases. Germline-derived CDR1 and CDR2 are KGHDR and SFDVKD. V dropped 4 bases and J dropped 5 bases, with 14 bases sitting between them. This CDR3 contains 15 residues. The CDR3 region is CATSDPGLTNNEQFF. In DNA, the CDR3 is TGTGCCACCAGTGACCCAGGACTGACAAACAATGAGCAGTTCTTC.

This chain joins TRBV9 and TRBJ2-7; D is undetermined. Germline-derived CDR1 and CDR2 are SGDLS and YYNGEE. This CDR3 region has 16 residues. Trimming stripped 0 bases from V and 0 bases from J, with 13 bases between. This chain's CDR3 is CASSVGFGEPSYEQYF. As DNA, the CDR3 is TGTGCCAGCAGCGTAGGTTTTGGGGAACCCTCCTACGAGCAGTACTTC.

Only a few counts were recorded for this clonotype. This rearrangement joins TRBV20-1 to TRBJ1-4, with unresolved D. CDR1 is DFQATT, CDR2 SNEGSKA, per germline (reference sequence). The CDR3 covers 15 residues. V was cut by 3 bases and J by 8 bases, with 19 bases left in between. The CDR3 bases are TGCAGTGCTAGGGGTTCCCGCGGGGAGGAGGAAAAACTGTTTTTT. Encoded protein: CSARGSRGEEEKLFF.

This clonotype was detected once. This sequence joins TRBV29-1 and TRBJ2-1, with 12 bases identical to TRBD2. V shed 3 bases and J 10 bases; nucleotides not matched to a gene: 4. Germline CDR1 is SQVTM and CDR2 is ANQGSEA. The CDR3 has 13 residues. The CDR3: CSVETSGSGEQFF. In DNA form, the CDR3 reads TGCAGCGTTGAGACTAGCGGGAGTGGCGAGCAGTTCTTC.

The chain couples TRBV12-3 or TRBV12-4 to TRBJ1-1; no reliable D call. Trimming shortened V by 2 bases and J by 2 bases, and 6 bases separated the two germline ends. The CDR3 is 13 residues long. The CDR3 nucleotides are TGTGCCAGCAGTTTATTCAGCAACACTGAAGCTTTCTTT. Encoded protein: CASSLFSNTEAFF.

The chain uses TRBV6-2 or TRBV6-3 and TRBJ2-2; D ambiguous. V lost 7 bases, J lost 0 bases, and 9 bases lay in between. This CDR3 has 14 amino acids. Germline V gene lookup returns CDR1 MNHEY and CDR2 SVGEGT. CDR3 loop: CASKRSANTGELFF. CDR3 sequence (DNA): TGTGCCAGCAAGAGGAGTGCGAACACCGGGGAGCTGTTTTTT.

This clonotype was found once. This sequence joins TRBV24-1 and TRBJ2-3; TRBD2 might be the D (6 bases). CDR1 is KGHDR and CDR2 is SFDVKD in the germline V gene. This CDR3 spans 16 amino acids. V shed 3 bases and J shed 5 bases, with 17 bases lying between them. The CDR3 coding sequence is TGTGCCACCAGTGATCCGGCGCGGGGTTCGCAAGATACGCAGTATTTT. Residues: CATSDPARGSQDTQYF.

This clonotype was seen a handful of times. V is TRBV5-1 and J is TRBJ1-4; D gene unclear. The CDR3 extends over 13 amino acids. V was shortened by 4 bases and J by 4 bases, with 8 bases between the two germline ends. The germline gives CDR1 SGHRS, CDR2 YFSETQ. The CDR3 coding sequence is TGCGCCAGCAGCACAGACCATAATGAAAAACTGTTTTTT. Residues: CASSTDHNEKLFF. Complete variable domain (other parts from reference TRBV5-1 and TRBJ1-4): KAGVTQTPRYLIKTRGQQVTLSCSPISGHRSVSWYQQTPGQGLQFLFEYFSETQRNKGNFPGRFSGRQFSNSRSEMNVSTLELGDSALYLCASSTDHNEKLFFGSGTQLSVL.

This clonotype was seen more than once but under ten times. The chain joins TRBV5-1 to TRBJ2-3; 7 positions match TRBD2. CDR1 is SGHRS, CDR2 YFSETQ, per germline. Germline trimming cut 4 bases from V and 4 bases from J; bases unmatched to any gene: 9. This CDR3 contains 15 residues. The DNA for the CDR3 is TGCGCCAGCAGCCCCAGAAGCGGGACCGCAGATACGCAGTATTTT. Protein: CASSPRSGTADTQYF.

This clonotype has just a few counts. This chain connects TRBV20-1 to TRBJ2-6; TRBD1 aligns across 7 bases. There are 15 residues in the CDR3. V lost 3 bases and J lost 2; bases outside the gene matches: 4. Germline CDR1 is DFQATT and CDR2 is SNEGSKA (reference sequence). The CDR3 spells CSARGQMAGANVLTF. The CDR3 coding sequence is TGCAGTGCTAGGGGACAGATGGCTGGGGCCAACGTCCTGACTTTC.

The rearrangement joins TRBV21-1 to TRBJ2-5; TRBD1 was called by the table and not checked on the DNA. TRBV21-1 is given as a pseudogene. The CDR3 has 16 residues. CDR3 in amino acids: CASSRPGQGIKETQYF. The CDR3 nucleotides read TGTGCCAGCAGCAGGCCGGGACAGGGAATTAAAGAGACCCAGTACTTC.

The chain employs TRBV27 and TRBJ2-1; TRBD2 aligns across 7 bases. CDR1 MNHEY and CDR2 SMNVEV come from the germline V gene (reference sequence). The V gene end was trimmed by 2 bases and the J gene end by 0 bases; junction bases not matched to a gene: 4. CDR3 length: 16 amino acids. The CDR3 DNA is TGTGCCAGCAGTTTAGCTAGCGGCTACTCCTACAATGAGCAGTTCTTC. This translates into CASSLASGYSYNEQFF.

This clonotype turned up a few times. The J gene is TRBJ1-2, the V gene TRBV6-2 or TRBV6-3; TRBD1 agrees at 7 bases. J gave up 4 bases and V 7 bases, and 15 bases lay outside the gene matches. Germline V CDR1 and CDR2: MNHEY, SVGEGT. The CDR3 totals 16 residues. CDR3: CASTDGGQNLFYGYTF. The CDR3 DNA is TGTGCCAGCACCGACGGGGGACAGAACCTTTTCTATGGCTACACCTTC.

The gene calls are TRBV7-2 and TRBJ1-1; 9 bases map to TRBD1. In germline, CDR1 is SGHTA, CDR2 FQGNSA. Unmatched junction bases numbered 3, after V lost 5 bases and J lost 2 bases. The CDR3 is 14 amino acids. The CDR3 protein is CASSRDRANTEAFF. The CDR3 DNA reads as TGTGCCAGCAGCCGGGACAGGGCTAACACTGAAGCTTTCTTT.

This clonotype came up a few times. This sequence joins TRBV11-2 and TRBJ2-2; a possible D gene is TRBD2 (6 bases). There are 17 residues in the CDR3. The germline V and J ends were trimmed by 4 bases and 4 bases, with 19 bases remaining between them. Germline V gives CDR1 SGHAT, CDR2 FQNNGV. CDR3 bases: TGTGCCAGCAGCTCGATTACCGGGACTGCCATCACCGGGGAGCTGTTTTTT. Encoded protein: CASSSITGTAITGELFF.

This clonotype was observed at least ten times. The gene calls are TRBV27 and TRBJ1-2; 8 bases line up with TRBD1. V lost 5 bases and J lost 2; bases outside the gene matches: 4. This CDR3 is 14 amino acids long. Germline CDR1 MNHEY, CDR2 SMNVEV (reference sequence). CDR3 DNA: TGTGCCAGCAGTGATAGACAGGGGAACTATGGCTACACCTTC. Translating gives CASSDRQGNYGYTF.

The chain carries TRBV4-2 and TRBJ1-4; a possible D gene is TRBD1 (5 bases). CDR1 LGHNA and CDR2 YNFKEQ come from the germline V gene. The CDR3 totals 13 residues. V lost 7 bases to trimming and J lost 8 bases, with 14 bases between them. The CDR3 sequence: CASKGGENEKLFF. In DNA, the CDR3 is TGTGCCAGCAAGGGAGGGGAAAACGAAAAACTGTTTTTT.

This clonotype was seen more than once but under ten times. The chain employs TRBV18 and TRBJ1-4, with D perhaps matching TRBD1 (5 bases). Germline CDR1 and CDR2: KGHSH and LQKENI. The CDR3 runs 16 residues. Trimming shortened V by 5 bases and J by 5 bases, and 18 bases separated the two germline ends. Here the CDR3 reads CASSGGAPTVNEKLFF. In nucleotides, the CDR3 is TGTGCCAGCTCAGGGGGAGCTCCAACAGTGAATGAAAAACTGTTTTTT.

This clonotype was recorded a few times. The CDR3 reads CASTLAGAADTQYF. In DNA, the CDR3 is TGTGCCAGCACCTTAGCGGGAGCAGCAGATACGCAGTATTTT. The chain employs TRBV28 and TRBJ2-3; 9 bases are a match to TRBD2. V lost 7 bases, J lost 4 bases, and 6 bases stayed unmatched. Germline CDR1 MDHEN, CDR2 SYDVKM. This CDR3 is built from 14 residues.

The V gene is TRBV5-1, the J gene TRBJ2-7; 10 positions match TRBD2. CDR1 SGHRS and CDR2 YFSETQ come from the germline V gene. Germline trimming cut 2 bases from V and 2 bases from J; bases unmatched to any gene: 7. The CDR3 runs to 16 residues. For the CDR3, the DNA is TGCGCCAGCAGCTTCTCTGGGGGACTAGCGACCTACGAGCAGTACTTC. It encodes CASSFSGGLATYEQYF.

The gene calls are TRBV15 and TRBJ2-1; weak D call: TRBD1 (5 bases). Trimming stripped 3 bases from V and 5 bases from J, with 14 bases between. The CDR3 runs 15 residues. Germline loops: CDR1 LNHNV, CDR2 YYDKDF (reference sequence). The CDR3: CATSSQLGQDNEQFF. CDR3 DNA sequence: TGTGCCACCAGCAGCCAGCTGGGGCAGGACAATGAGCAGTTCTTC.

The chain employs TRBV5-1 and TRBJ2-5, with 8 nucleotides matching TRBD1. This CDR3 comprises 14 residues. Germline CDR1 and CDR2: SGHRS and YFSETQ. J lost 3 bases, V lost 4 bases, and 5 bases had no gene match. The CDR3 sequence is CASSVMTGEETQYF. CDR3 bases: TGCGCCAGCAGCGTAATGACAGGGGAAGAGACCCAGTACTTC.

This clonotype was picked up many times. V is TRBV6-5 and J is TRBJ1-2; no firm D call. Looked up from germline, CDR1 is MNHEY and CDR2 is SVGAGI. CDR3 length equals 14 residues. V dropped 6 bases and J dropped 0 bases, with 11 bases sitting between them. As DNA, the CDR3 is TGTGCCAGCAGACCCCTACTAGCTAACTATGGCTACACCTTC. Translated, it gives CASRPLLANYGYTF.

This clonotype appeared a single time. The chain has TRBV15 and TRBJ2-3; D gene unclear. V dropped 3 bases and J dropped 5 bases, with 6 bases sitting between them. CDR1 and CDR2 from the germline V gene are LNHNV and YYDKDF (reference sequence). The CDR3 consists of 12 residues. The CDR3 here is CATSSPLDTQYF. In DNA, the CDR3 is TGTGCCACCAGCAGCCCCTTAGATACGCAGTATTTT. The complete variable domain, with remaining parts taken from reference TRBV15 and TRBJ2-3, reads DAMVIQNPRYQVTQFGKPVTLSCSQTLNHNVMYWYQQKSSQAPKLLFHYYDKDFNNEADTPDNFQSRRPNTSFCFLDIRSPGLGDTAMYLCATSSPLDTQYFGPGTRLTVL.

This chain links TRBV21-1 with TRBJ2-7; the table's D call, TRBD2, was not checked against the DNA. TRBV21-1 is a pseudogene segment. The CDR3 contains 16 residues. CDR3 in amino acids: CASSKWASGRADEQYF. The CDR3 bases are TGTGCCAGCAGCAAATGGGCTAGCGGGAGGGCCGACGAGCAGTACTTC.